The entry below describes one T cell receptor beta chain. The CDR3 totals 14 residues. Looked up from germline, CDR1 is SEHNR and CDR2 is FQNEAQ (reference sequence). Trimming cost V 5 bases and J 8 bases, with 15 bases left between them. Method: immunoSEQ multiplex PCR; TCRdb's copy keeps in-frame clones and lacks some. The sample includes tens of thousands of clones, more than 65% seen only once; the top ten take under 30%. This sample is drawn from a study of CD8 T cell repertoires and HIV-1 epitope variants. Overall study: Enriched T cells were co-cultured with equal autologous T cell-negative cells. An approximately nine-day culture received IL-2, IL-7 and IL-15 on days 3 and 7. Separate from the cultures, 1M uncultured T cells served as baseline.

The sequenced material came from uncultured baseline CD8+ T cells from peripheral blood mononuclear cells (PBMCs). The receptor was isolated from a male donor with HIV. The chain uses TRBV7-9 and TRBJ1-4; D unclear. DNA for the CDR3: TGTGCCAGCAGCCACAGCGGAGGGCGGGAAAAACTGTTTTTT. As protein: CASSHSGGREKLFF.